The clone carrying this T cell receptor beta chain has more than one count but fewer than ten. The antigen is not known. This entry belongs to a study of yellow fever vaccine responses in identical twins. Study-level results: Twins showed a vaccine T cell response that reportedly seemed partly convergent, partly personalized.

TCRdb ran MiXCR on the RT-PCR reads and lists one entry per CDR3 protein. The sample contains tens of thousands of distinct CDR3 sequences, roughly 80% of which appear only once. The material was T cells from blood (PBMCs), unsorted or a sorted subset (not recorded which), obtained before or after yellow fever vaccination (not recorded which). The TCR sequence derives from a woman between 18 and 30 years old who received the yellow fever vaccine.

This CDR3 reads CASSTKNIQYF. DNA for the CDR3: TGTGCCAGCAGTACGAAAAACATTCAGTACTTC. The J gene is TRBJ2-4, the V gene TRBV2; D gene uncertain. The CDR3 runs 11 residues. Trimming left V 5 bases short and J 4 bases short, with 3 bases between. Germline V CDR1 and CDR2: SNHLY, FYNNEI.